This T cell receptor beta chain is from a study of CD8+ T cells in alopecia areata (dated by TCRdb to the late 2010s). About the study as a whole: The treated patients, all with moderate-to-severe alopecia areata, were enrolled in an open-label pilot trial of oral tofacitinib given at 5 to 10 mg twice daily. Tofacitinib was administered for 6 to 18 months, and 6 months of follow-up off drug were then conducted to assess delayed response and recurrence. For the treated patients, the SALT score, which quantifies what percentage of scalp surface area is affected, served as the measure of disease severity. The study used high-throughput TCRbeta sequencing to examine T cell clonal expansion in alopecia areata, in both the C3H/HeJ mouse model and human patients. Scalp tissue and sorted CD4+ and CD8+ peripheral blood T cells from patchy and totalis/universalis alopecia areata patients and from healthy controls were covered by human TCRbeta sequencing. Biopsies were taken from tofacitinib-treated patients at baseline and at 4 and 24 weeks of treatment, and a later scalp biopsy was taken in several of the tofacitinib-treated patients. Scalp clonality was compared among normal scalp (n=4), patchy alopecia areata scalp (n=8), and alopecia totalis/universalis scalp (n=8). The RNA source kit depended on sample type: the PAXgene miRNA kit for fixed scalp, the miRNeasy kit for PBMCs, and the RNeasy kit for mouse skin. TCRbeta CDR3 regions were amplified by immunoSEQ multiplex PCR using 35 Vbeta forward and 13 Jbeta reverse primers. Findings and caveats that apply to the study as a whole: Higher clonality and more expanded CD8+ clones were observed in lesional scalp than in normal scalp, particularly in alopecia totalis/universalis, a finding suggestive of antigenic drive. Because the treated cohort was small and had only one nonresponder, larger studies are needed to examine links between baseline CD8+ expansion and response. Many expanded lesional clones were found to persist in scalp and blood during tofacitinib treatment, and relapse after treatment cessation may be partly explained by this persistence. Resident alphabeta T cells in normal human skin are also sequenced, complicating scalp TCR repertoire analysis, unlike mouse skin dominated by gammadelta T cells. Shared TCR sequences between patients were less evident than in mice, which may be partly attributable to HLA diversity in the patient population. Tofacitinib significantly decreased scalp clonality and the number of expanded CD8+ clones among the top 100 scalp clones.

In light of the paper, this sample's time point label describes: approximately 4 weeks on oral tofacitinib. The label giving this sample's treatment or condition can be read as: oral pan-JAK inhibitor, 5-10 mg twice daily. Lesional scalp punch biopsies and peripheral blood were obtained from alopecia areata patients. PBMCs were isolated by density centrifugation and stained for CD3, CD4 and CD8, after which CD4+ and CD8+ T cells were sorted on a FACSAria. Compared with germline, V lacks 3 bases and J lacks 2 bases; bases without a gene match: 3. Its CDR3 holds 15 amino acids, cysteine through phenylalanine. Only the CDR3 DNA is retained, 45 bases long and in frame from the first base. Based on the germline V gene, the CDR1 and CDR2 sequences are LGHNA and YSLEER. This clone has only a few counts. The antigen this receptor binds is unknown. Base qualities are not at hand, and no much larger clone is one base apart.

Receptor amplification or capture employed the immunoSEQ multiplex PCR assay. RNA was extracted from all samples and reverse transcribed into cDNA, which served as template for TCR sequencing. SuperScript III was used to make first-strand cDNA, primed with a 2:1 mix of oligo-dT and random hexamers. A synthetic immune receptor repertoire was used to measure amplification bias, and any remaining bias was corrected computationally. Per the authors' processing: Raw reads were preprocessed for error removal, and CDR3 was defined according to IMGT conventions as running from the conserved cysteine to phenylalanine. Clonality was computed by normalizing Shannon entropy by log2 of the number of productive unique TCRs and subtracting the result from 1. Whether scalp clones were CD4 or CD8 was inferred by matching scalp TCRbeta sequences against CD4 and CD8 repertoires sorted from blood. In its TCRdb copy, this immuneACCESS table keeps in-frame sequences only and misses some clones. Where compared with another copy, unresolved V genes explain less than half of these, and the others have no known cause. V and J calls and clone size follow that table, whereas D and trimming were derived from the DNA. The table for this sample lists roughly 200,000 clones; 50% to 60% of them were counted only once. Around 3% of the sample goes to the ten largest clones.

The sequences come from CD4+ T cells sorted from blood, collected at week 4, from a patient treated with tofacitinib. The TCR was taken from a human donor with alopecia areata. Rearrangement joined TRBV4-3 to TRBJ1-4; a stretch of 7 junction bases matches TRBD1. The DNA sequence reads TGCGCCAGCAGCCACGCGACAGGGACTAATGAAAAACTGTTTTTT. Its translation is CASSHATGTNEKLFF.